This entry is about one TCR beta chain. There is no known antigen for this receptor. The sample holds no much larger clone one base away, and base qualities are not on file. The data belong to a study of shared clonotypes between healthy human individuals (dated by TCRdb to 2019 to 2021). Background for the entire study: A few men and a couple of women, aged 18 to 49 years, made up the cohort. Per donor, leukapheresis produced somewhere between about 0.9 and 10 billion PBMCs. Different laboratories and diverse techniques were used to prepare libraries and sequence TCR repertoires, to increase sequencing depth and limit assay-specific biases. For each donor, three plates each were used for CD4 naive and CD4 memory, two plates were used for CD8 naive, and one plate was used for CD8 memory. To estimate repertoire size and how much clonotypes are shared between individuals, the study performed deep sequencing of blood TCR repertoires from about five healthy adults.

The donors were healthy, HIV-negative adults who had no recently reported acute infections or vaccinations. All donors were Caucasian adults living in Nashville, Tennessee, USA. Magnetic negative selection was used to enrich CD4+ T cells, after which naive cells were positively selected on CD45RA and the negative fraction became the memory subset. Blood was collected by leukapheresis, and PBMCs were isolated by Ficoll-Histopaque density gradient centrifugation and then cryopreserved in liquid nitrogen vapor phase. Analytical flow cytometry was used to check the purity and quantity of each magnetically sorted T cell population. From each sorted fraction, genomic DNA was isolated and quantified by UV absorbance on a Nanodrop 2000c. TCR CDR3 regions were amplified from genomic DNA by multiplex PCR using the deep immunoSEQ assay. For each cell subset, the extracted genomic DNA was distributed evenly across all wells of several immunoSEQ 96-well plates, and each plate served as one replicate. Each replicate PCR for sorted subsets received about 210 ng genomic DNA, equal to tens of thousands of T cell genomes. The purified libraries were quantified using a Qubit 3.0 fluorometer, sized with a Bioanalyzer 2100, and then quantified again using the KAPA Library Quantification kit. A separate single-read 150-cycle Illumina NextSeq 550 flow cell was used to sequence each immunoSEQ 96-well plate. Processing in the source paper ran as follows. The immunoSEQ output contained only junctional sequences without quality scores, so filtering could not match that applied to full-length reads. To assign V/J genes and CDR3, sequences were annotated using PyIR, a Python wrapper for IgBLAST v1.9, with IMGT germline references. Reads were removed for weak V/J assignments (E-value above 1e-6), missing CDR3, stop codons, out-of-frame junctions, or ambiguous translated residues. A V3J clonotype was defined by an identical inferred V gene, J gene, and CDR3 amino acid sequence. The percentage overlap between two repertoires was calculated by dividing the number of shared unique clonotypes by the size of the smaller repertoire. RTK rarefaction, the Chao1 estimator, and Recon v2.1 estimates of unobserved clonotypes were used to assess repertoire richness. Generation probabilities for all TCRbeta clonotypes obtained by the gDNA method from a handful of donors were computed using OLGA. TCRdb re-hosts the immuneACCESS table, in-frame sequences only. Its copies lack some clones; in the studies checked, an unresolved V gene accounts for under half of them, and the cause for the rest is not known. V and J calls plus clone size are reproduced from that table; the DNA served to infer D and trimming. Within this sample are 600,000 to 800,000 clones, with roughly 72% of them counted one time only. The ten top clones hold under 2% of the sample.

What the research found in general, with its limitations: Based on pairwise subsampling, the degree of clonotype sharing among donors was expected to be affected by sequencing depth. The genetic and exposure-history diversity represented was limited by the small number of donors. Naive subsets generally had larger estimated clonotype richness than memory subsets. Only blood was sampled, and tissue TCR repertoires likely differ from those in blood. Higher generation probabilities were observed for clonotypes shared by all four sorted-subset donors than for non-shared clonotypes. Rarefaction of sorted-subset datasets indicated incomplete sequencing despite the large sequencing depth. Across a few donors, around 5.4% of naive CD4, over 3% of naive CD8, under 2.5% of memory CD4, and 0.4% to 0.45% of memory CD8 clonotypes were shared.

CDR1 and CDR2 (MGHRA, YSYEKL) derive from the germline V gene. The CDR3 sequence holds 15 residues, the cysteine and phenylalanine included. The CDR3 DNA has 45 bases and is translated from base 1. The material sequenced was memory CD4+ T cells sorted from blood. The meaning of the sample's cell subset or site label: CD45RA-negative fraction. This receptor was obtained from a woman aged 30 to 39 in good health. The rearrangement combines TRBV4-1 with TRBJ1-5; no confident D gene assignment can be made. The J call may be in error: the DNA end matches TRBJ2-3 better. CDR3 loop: CASSQPTLDNQPQYF. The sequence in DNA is TGCGCCAGCAGCCAACCCACGCTCGACAATCAGCCCCAGTATTTT.